This TCR beta chain was captured in a study of T-cell memory formation after mild COVID-19. Per the germline V gene, CDR1 is GTSNPN and CDR2 is SVGIG (reference sequence). The CDR3 covers 13 residues. Trimming took off 4 bases at V and 5 bases at J, with 14 bases between the two ends. Notes on this clonotype: Its antigen is unidentified.

Points from the study as a whole: The study detected some responding clones in pre-infection memory, suggesting cross-reactive memory joined. The study found balanced CD4/CD8 in clones contracting day 15 to 85 and a CD4+ lean in later expanders.

With constant-segment primers, 5'RACE yielded cDNA libraries of TCR alpha and TCR beta that carried sample barcodes and UMIs. Via MiXCR, TCRdb re-called the 5' RACE reads, giving one row per CDR3 protein. In the table there are about 290,000 distinct CDR3 sequences, roughly 15% of which are singletons. The specimen sequenced was PBMCs or a T cell subset sorted from them (not recorded which). The rearrangement uses TRBV30 and TRBJ2-5, with D maybe TRBD1 (5 bases). The TCR was taken from a man aged 18 to 30 who had mild COVID-19 (a few samples of this study predate the infection). Cell type and time point are not known. This CDR3 reads CAWKYAGMETQYF. Written as DNA, the CDR3 is TGTGCCTGGAAATATGCAGGGATGGAGACCCAGTACTTC. Full variable domain (remainder filled in from reference TRBV30 and TRBJ2-5): SQTIHQWPATLVQPVGSPLSLECTVEGTSNPNLYWYRQAAGRGLQLLFYSVGIGQISSEVPQNLSASRPQDRQFILSSKKLLLSDSGFYLCAWKYAGMETQYFGPGTRLLVL.